This TCR beta chain derives from a study of blood T cell repertoires in COVID-19 (dated by TCRdb to 2020 to 2022). At the level of the whole study: Samples from collaborators originated in the United States, Italy and Spain and spanned both the acute and convalescent phases of COVID-19. The material from the prospective study consisted of cDNA or gDNA derived from T cells, B-cell-depleted T cells, or PBMCs. Subjects who had been exposed to COVID-19, were actively infected with it, or had recovered from it provided the deeply sampled blood TCRbeta repertoires that made up the dataset. The repertoires were made available in a free public database intended to serve as a resource for research on the immune response to SARS-CoV-2. The samples were drawn from two sources: the first 160 participants of the ongoing ImmuneRACE study, and 1,000 to 1,500 subjects contributed by 6 global collaborators. The sample metadata nearly always contained a de-identified subject ID, COVID-19 status, age in years and sex. Where available, HLA class I and class II types were obtained from metadata supplied by the sample provider rather than from assay-based typing.

The CDR3 runs 12 amino acids, cysteine and phenylalanine included. CDR3 DNA only is kept here, 36 bases in frame from base 1. At the junction V is shortened by 4 bases and J by 5 bases, with 6 bases in between. Sequences MGHDK (CDR1) and SYGVNS (CDR2) are obtained from the germline V gene. Notes on this clone: The target of this receptor is not known. Base-call qualities are not available, and no considerably larger clone is one nucleotide away.

Results the study describes overall, beyond this receptor: The quantity of clinical and demographic metadata differed by source and by participant and was supplied without curation.

A second Seattle source provided samples from volunteer blood donors who had recovered from COVID-19. Collaborating institutions collected whole blood in K2EDTA tubes following their own protocols. For TCRbeta analysis, collaborators shipped samples in one of three forms: frozen whole blood, isolated PBMCs, or DNA extracted from either of those sample types. TCRbeta CDR3 regions were amplified from genomic DNA using the immunoSEQ Assay, a bias-controlled multiplex PCR. The study's own analysis went as follows. The number of nucleated cells in each sample was estimated from the amplification of reference gene primers within the assay. Sequence reads were collapsed and filtered to measure the absolute abundance of every unique TCRbeta CDR3 rearrangement. For each sample, productive Simpson clonality was calculated as the square root of Simpson's diversity index across productive rearrangements. TCRdb mirrors the immuneACCESS table, restricted to in-frame sequences. Some clones are absent from its copies; in checked studies, under half trace to an unresolved V gene, and the reason for the others is unknown. V and J calls and clone size are those listed in that table; D and trimming were worked out from the DNA. Here the sample has a few hundred thousand clones; roughly 80% occur a single time. The ten biggest clones cover about 4.6% of the sample.

The sequence came from a man aged 55-75 years who had recovered from COVID-19. The chain employs TRBV25-1 and TRBJ1-5; confidence is insufficient to name the D gene. Specimen: peripheral blood. CDR3 loop: CASSVGDQPQHF. The sequence in DNA is TGTGCCAGCAGTGTTGGAGATCAGCCCCAGCATTTT.